Below, one TCR beta chain is given with its context. Clones were read by immunoSEQ multiplex PCR, and TCRdb kept only the in-frame ones, dropping some. This sample has approximately 760,000 clones; over 75% occur once, and the top ten carry around 0.0099%. The record originates from a study of shared T cell receptors in the human thymus. CDR1 and CDR2 from the germline V gene are SGHAT and FQNNGV. There are 14 residues in the CDR3. The V end lost 1 base, the J end lost 9 bases, and 13 bases lay between the germline ends. This sample was shared with a second study, whose subject was human thymus T cells. In that study: Surgeons resected thymus tissue during corrective heart surgery. The authors found apparently biased V and J gene usage in thymic and blood repertoires.

Sequenced: thymocytes. The source of this sequence is a girl under three years old with a congenital heart defect. J is TRBJ1-5 and V is TRBV11-2; a weak D match, TRBD1 (5 bases). This CDR3 is CASSLGREGLPQHF. CDR3 sequence (DNA): TGTGCCAGCAGCTTAGGCAGGGAAGGGTTGCCCCAGCATTTT. The full variable domain, in which reference TRBV11-2 and TRBJ1-5 provide the parts outside the CDR3, is EAGVAQSPRYKIIEKRQSVAFWCNPISGHATLYWYQQILGQGPKLLIQFQNNGVVDDSQLPKDRFSAERLKGVDSTLKIQPAKLEDSAVYLCASSLGREGLPQHFGDGTRLSIL.